One sample yielded the 30 T cell receptor beta chains listed below, sequenced in a study of blood T cells in healthy people across ages. Next came a second PCR, run for about 7 to 12 cycles, which used a sample-barcoded 5' primer along with a J-beta primer mix. Each CDR3 protein gets one entry after TCRdb re-called the 5' RACE reads with MiXCR. The sample yields approximately 1,700,000 distinct CDR3 sequences, approximately 40% seen once. The sequenced sample was blood. The receptors were sampled from a human donor in good health.

This clonotype has only a few counts. V is TRBV5-1 and J is TRBJ2-5; D may be TRBD2 (5 bases). The V gene lost 5 bases and the J gene lost 5 bases, with 19 bases spanning the gap. Per germline, CDR1 SGHRS and CDR2 YFSETQ. The CDR3 is 15 residues long. This CDR3 is CASSNGVTRRETQYF. Written as DNA, the CDR3 is TGCGCCAGCAGTAACGGGGTAACTCGGCGGGAGACCCAGTACTTC.

The gene calls are TRBV12-5 and TRBJ1-5, with D possibly matching TRBD1 (5 bases). Trimming shortened V by 2 bases and J by 3 bases, and 11 bases separated the two germline ends. Looked up from germline, CDR1 is LGHNT and CDR2 is FRNRAP. The CDR3 has 15 amino acids. The CDR3 reads CASGLSGLDNQPQHF. DNA for the CDR3: TGTGCTAGTGGTTTGTCAGGGCTAGACAATCAGCCCCAGCATTTT.

The V gene is TRBV28, the J gene TRBJ1-4; 9 nucleotides line up with TRBD1. Germline-derived CDR1 and CDR2 are MDHEN and SYDVKM. There are 12 residues in the CDR3. After removal of 3 bases from V and 10 bases from J, the junction contained 0 bases not matched to a gene. CDR3 DNA: TGTGCCAGCAGTTTGACAGGGGGAAAACTGTTTTTT. It encodes CASSLTGGKLFF.

The chain couples TRBV6-5 to TRBJ2-7; a weak D match, TRBD1 (5 bases). The CDR3 totals 14 residues. Germline-derived CDR1 and CDR2 are MNHEY and SVGAGI. The V end was cut by 7 bases, the J end by 4 bases, with 17 bases between. As DNA, the CDR3 is TGTGCCAGCATCGGGCAGGGCAAAACGTACGAGCAGTACTTC. Amino acids: CASIGQGKTYEQYF.

For the CDR3, the DNA is TGTGCCAGCAGTGGACAACTATCCTACGAGCAGTACTTC. Its protein product is CASSGQLSYEQYF. The chain carries TRBV2 and TRBJ2-7; D remains unclear. V was shortened by 4 bases and J by 1 base, with 8 bases between the two germline ends. From germline, CDR1 is SNHLY and CDR2 FYNNEI. CDR3 length: 13 residues.

CDR3 loop: CASSRDRPLNTEAFF. The CDR3 bases are TGTGCCAGTTCGAGGGACAGACCTTTGAACACTGAAGCTTTCTTT. The V and J genes are TRBV6-1 and TRBJ1-1; 7 positions match TRBD1. This CDR3 has 15 residues. Germline V gives CDR1 MNHNS, CDR2 SASEGT. The junction had 10 bases not matched to a gene; V was cut back by 9 bases and J by 0 bases.

The sample holds many counts of this clonotype. V usage is TRBV7-3 and J usage is TRBJ2-1; 7 bases agree with TRBD1. Germline CDR1 is SGHTA and CDR2 is FQGTGA. Trimming removed 5 bases from V and 5 bases from J; junction bases left unmatched: 3. The CDR3 extends over 13 amino acids. CDR3 nucleotide sequence: TGTGCCAGCAGCACGACAGGGAACAATGAGCAGTTCTTC. It is translated as CASSTTGNNEQFF.

This clonotype was detected a few times. The chain uses TRBV4-3 and TRBJ2-1; 9 nucleotides agree with TRBD1. The J segment lost 9 bases and the V segment lost 8 bases, leaving 14 bases of the junction unmatched. The CDR3 spans 15 residues. Germline V CDR1 and CDR2: LGHNA, YSLEER. The CDR3 spells CASAAPTGGVGEQFF. The CDR3 DNA is TGCGCCAGCGCCGCTCCGACAGGGGGTGTAGGTGAGCAGTTCTTC.

The chain carries TRBV25-1 and TRBJ2-5; 8 bases are shared with TRBD1. The CDR3 is 14 amino acids. Germline trimming cut 7 bases from V and 4 bases from J; bases unmatched to any gene: 8. Germline V gives CDR1 MGHDK, CDR2 SYGVNS. The CDR3 nucleotides are TGTGCCAGCACCCCCGGACAGGGTGGAGAGACCCAGTACTTC. Translating it yields CASTPGQGGETQYF.

This clonotype showed up just a few times. This chain joins TRBV29-1 and TRBJ2-3, with 11 bases that match TRBD2. The CDR3 is 21 residues long. Looked up from germline, CDR1 is SQVTM and CDR2 is ANQGSEA. V shed 0 bases and J 4 bases; nucleotides not matched to a gene: 21. As DNA, the CDR3 is TGCAGCGTTGAAGAACCAATTAGGACAGGCCGACTAGCGGGGAACGCAGATACGCAGTATTTT. Its translation: CSVEEPIRTGRLAGNADTQYF.

This clonotype was observed a few times. V gene TRBV7-2 combines with J gene TRBJ1-4; 7 bases align to TRBD1. The germline CDR1 and CDR2 sequences are SGHTA and FQGNSA. The CDR3 is 14 amino acids. Trimming at V came to 7 bases and at J to 5 bases, leaving 7 bases not matched to a gene. The CDR3 coding sequence is TGTGCCAGCAATCGACAGGGCCAGAATGAAAAACTGTTTTTT. Translation gives CASNRQGQNEKLFF. Full variable domain (rest looked up from reference TRBV7-2 and TRBJ1-4): GAGVSQSPSNKVTEKGKDVELRCDPISGHTALYWYRQSLGQGLEFLIYFQGNSAPDKSGLPSDRFSAERTGGSVSTLTIQRTQQEDSAVYLCASNRQGQNEKLFFGSGTQLSVL.

The chain employs TRBV4-2 and TRBJ1-5; no definite D call. The germline V gene encodes CDR1 LGHNA and CDR2 YNFKEQ. The CDR3 spans 13 residues. V lost 1 base and J lost 7, with 8 bases in between. The CDR3 sequence: CASSQAPGQPQHF. The CDR3 DNA reads TGTGCCAGCAGCCAAGCCCCTGGACAGCCCCAGCATTTT.

The chain carries TRBV2 and TRBJ2-7; TRBD1 agrees at 9 bases. The CDR3 totals 13 residues. Germline CDR1 and CDR2: SNHLY and FYNNEI. With 7 bases clipped from V and 2 bases from J, the junction kept 3 bases outside the gene matches. CDR3 in amino acids: CASMRDRAYEQYF. CDR3 nucleotide sequence: TGTGCCAGCATGAGGGACAGGGCCTACGAGCAGTACTTC.

The chain has TRBV27 and TRBJ1-5; no clear D gene. With 3 bases removed from V and 3 bases from J, the gap between germline ends came to 9 bases. This CDR3 region has 14 residues. Germline CDR1 and CDR2: MNHEY and SMNVEV (reference sequence). In DNA form, the CDR3 reads TGTGCCAGCAGTTTTACCGGGGTCAATCAGCCCCAGCATTTT. It codes for CASSFTGVNQPQHF.

V is TRBV7-9 and J is TRBJ1-4; 7 bases map to TRBD1. Germline V CDR1 and CDR2: SEHNR, FQNEAQ (reference sequence). Unmatched junction bases numbered 9, after V lost 3 bases and J lost 5 bases. The CDR3 is made up of 16 amino acids. The CDR3 DNA is TGTGCCAGCAGCTTCCGGGGGGGACAGAGAAATGAAAAACTGTTTTTT. Translation gives CASSFRGGQRNEKLFF.

V usage is TRBV10-3 and J usage is TRBJ2-3, with D perhaps matching TRBD2 (5 bases). CDR1 is ENHRY, CDR2 SYGVKD, per germline. V lost 2 bases to trimming and J lost 0 bases, with 9 bases between them. The CDR3 covers 15 residues. The CDR3 region has the DNA TGTGCCATCAGTGAGGGCAGCGGCAGCACAGATACGCAGTATTTT. Amino acid sequence: CAISEGSGSTDTQYF.

On this clonotype: Since no conserved phenylalanine or tryptophan closes the CDR3, a read error is the likely cause. The V and J genes are TRBV9 and TRBJ2-1; D ambiguous. Trimming took off 2 bases at V and 10 bases at J, with 13 bases between the two ends. This CDR3 is 13 amino acids long. Germline V gene lookup returns CDR1 SGDLS and CDR2 YYNGEE. The CDR3 sequence: CASSVSLVREQFS. The DNA for the CDR3 is TGTGCCAGCAGCGTCAGTCTAGTCCGGGAGCAGTTCTCC.

CDR3 DNA: TGTGCCAGCAGTGAATTCCCAGCGTGGGGACTAAACTACGAGCAGTACTTC. It encodes CASSEFPAWGLNYEQYF. This chain links TRBV6-1 with TRBJ2-7, with 7 bases aligning to TRBD2. Germline V gene lookup returns CDR1 MNHNS and CDR2 SASEGT. This CDR3 comprises 17 residues. V gave up 2 bases and J gave up 3 bases; unmatched junction bases: 13.

The V gene is TRBV20-1, the J gene TRBJ1-5, with a tentative D call TRBD1 (6 bases). Germline loops: CDR1 DFQATT, CDR2 SNEGSKA (reference sequence). The V gene lost 3 bases and the J gene lost 4 bases, with 10 bases spanning the gap. The CDR3 contains 13 residues. The CDR3 loop is CSARYRVNQPQHF. In DNA form, the CDR3 reads TGCAGTGCTAGGTACAGGGTAAATCAGCCCCAGCATTTT.

This chain links TRBV5-1 with TRBJ2-5; 7 bases are a match to TRBD2. Germline V lookup: CDR1 SGHRS, CDR2 YFSETQ. With V trimmed by 4 bases and J by 2 bases, 11 bases remained unmatched. The CDR3 loop spans 16 amino acids. The CDR3 bases are TGCGCCAGCAGCCCCGGATGGGGGAGGGAGCAAGAGACCCAGTACTTC. As protein: CASSPGWGREQETQYF.

The rearrangement links TRBV7-8 to TRBJ2-4; D not resolved. The end of the DNA fits TRBJ2-7 better, so the J call may be wrong. Germline V gene data show CDR1 as SGHVS and CDR2 as FQNEAQ. This CDR3 region has 12 residues. CDR3 sequence: CASSFPLHEQYF. For the CDR3, the DNA is TGTGCCAGCAGCTTCCCCCTGCACGAGCAGTACTTC.

The J gene is TRBJ2-6, the V gene TRBV25-1, with TRBD1 as a possible D gene (6 bases). Trimming cost V 4 bases and J 0 bases, with 16 bases left between them. Germline V gene sequence: CDR1 MGHDK, CDR2 SYGVNS. This CDR3 spans 18 amino acids. The CDR3 reads CASSARTVRSSGANVLTF. The DNA of the CDR3 is TGTGCCAGCAGTGCTAGGACAGTGCGAAGCTCTGGGGCCAACGTCCTGACTTTC.

This clonotype appeared many times. V usage is TRBV6-5 and J usage is TRBJ1-2; 8 positions match TRBD1. V was pared by 4 bases and J by 2 bases, with 0 bases of the junction left unmatched. Germline assignment: CDR1 MNHEY and CDR2 SVGAGI. This CDR3 spans 13 amino acids. In nucleotides, the CDR3 is TGTGCCAGCAGTTGGGACAGGAACTATGGCTACACCTTC. Amino acids: CASSWDRNYGYTF.

The chain carries TRBV7-9 and TRBJ2-5; 9 bases are shared with TRBD1. The trim removed 5 bases at V and 5 bases at J, leaving 12 bases unmatched. The germline CDR1 and CDR2 sequences are SEHNR and FQNEAQ (reference sequence). The length of the CDR3 is 16 residues. Written as DNA, the CDR3 is TGTGCCAGCAGCCCCGACAGGGGGAAAATAGGGGAGACCCAGTACTTC. Translated, it gives CASSPDRGKIGETQYF.

This rearrangement joins TRBV10-3 to TRBJ2-6; 10 bases line up with TRBD1. Germline-derived CDR1 and CDR2 are ENHRY and SYGVKD. With 6 bases clipped from V and 2 bases from J, the junction kept 13 bases outside the gene matches. The CDR3 runs to 19 residues. CDR3 nucleotide sequence: TGTGCCATCAGCGACGTGTACGGGACAGGGGCCCCTGGGGCCAACGTCCTGACTTTC. Its protein is CAISDVYGTGAPGANVLTF.

This clonotype was seen more than once but under ten times. The J gene is TRBJ2-5, the V gene TRBV6-5; D is possibly TRBD2 (6 bases). The germline V gene encodes CDR1 MNHEY and CDR2 SVGAGI. CDR3 length: 15 residues. V shed 3 bases and J shed 4 bases, with 15 bases lying between them. The CDR3 spells CASSYRRGSRETQYF. The CDR3 region has the DNA TGTGCCAGCAGTTATCGACGGGGGTCACGAGAGACCCAGTACTTC.

The gene calls are TRBV3-1 and TRBJ2-3; 9 bases fit TRBD2. The germline CDR1 and CDR2 sequences are LGHDT and YNNKEL (reference sequence). This CDR3 is 17 amino acids long. V was pared by 0 bases and J by 2 bases, with 6 bases of the junction left unmatched. The CDR3 coding sequence is TGTGCCAGCAGCCAAGAAAGGACTAGCGTTTTCACAGATACGCAGTATTTT. Its protein is CASSQERTSVFTDTQYF.

A few counts support this clonotype. The rearrangement uses TRBV9 and TRBJ2-5, with D maybe TRBD1 (5 bases). Germline CDR1 and CDR2: SGDLS and YYNGEE. CDR3 length: 14 amino acids. Deletions cut 2 bases from V and 5 bases from J, with 13 bases between. The CDR3, as DNA: TGTGCCAGCAGCGTTGGCACAGGAATGGAGACCCAGTACTTC. The encoded protein is CASSVGTGMETQYF.

V and J are TRBV12-3 or TRBV12-4 and TRBJ1-1; D perhaps matches TRBD1 (5 bases). The CDR3 covers 15 residues. Trimming stripped 5 bases from V and 2 bases from J, with 15 bases between. This chain's CDR3 is CASSDRDGVNTEAFF. CDR3 bases: TGTGCCAGCAGTGACCGGGACGGGGTCAACACTGAAGCTTTCTTT.

V gene TRBV28 combines with J gene TRBJ1-1; 9 nucleotides line up with TRBD1. The CDR3 totals 17 residues. Trimming at V came to 6 bases and at J to 1 base, leaving 12 bases not matched to a gene. The germline V gene encodes CDR1 MDHEN and CDR2 SYDVKM. Here the CDR3 reads CASSGQGRLYGNTEAFF. CDR3 DNA: TGTGCCAGCAGCGGACAGGGGAGGTTATACGGGAACACTGAAGCTTTCTTT.